This T cell receptor (beta chain) was sequenced during a study of blood T cell repertoires in COVID-19. The junction had 4 bases not matched to a gene; V was cut back by 5 bases and J by 1 base. The CDR3 consists of 16 residues. In germline, CDR1 is SEHNR, CDR2 FQNEAQ (reference sequence). Only in-frame clones appear in the TCRdb table, and some are missing; sequencing was by immunoSEQ multiplex PCR. The table lists under 150,000 clones, about 90% of them singletons. This sequence originates from a man aged 50 to 60 with active or convalescent COVID-19. The sequencing sample was made of peripheral blood. The V and J genes are TRBV7-9 and TRBJ2-1; 11 bases line up with TRBD2. The CDR3 nucleotides read TGTGCCAGCAGCGATACTAGCGGGAGTTCCTACAATGAGCAGTTCTTC. Amino acid sequence: CASSDTSGSSYNEQFF.